Listed below are T cell receptor beta chains from one sample, sequenced in a study of blood T cell repertoires in COVID-19. Clones were read by immunoSEQ multiplex PCR, and TCRdb kept only the in-frame ones, dropping some. The data hold around 95,000 clones, with about 77% observed a single time. Sequencing was performed on peripheral blood. The receptors shown here come from a man between 65 and 85 years old with active or convalescent COVID-19. CDR3s include the opening cysteine and the closing phenylalanine or tryptophan. D genes are given only for firm matches. Only some rows state a clone size, as once, few, many or a class for expanded clones.

size	D	V	J	CDR3	DNA
.	TRBD2	TRBV2	TRBJ2-3	CASRGLAGETDTQYF	TGTGCCAGCAGGGGACTAGCGGGGGAGACAGATACGCAGTATTTT
.	.	TRBV7-9	TRBJ1-4	CASSSRQTGEKLFF	TGTGCCAGCAGCTCACGACAGACGGGTGAAAAACTGTTTTTT
.	.	TRBV3-1/TRBV3-2	TRBJ1-2	CASSQEGGLTF	TGTGCCAGCAGCCAAGAGGGGGGGCTAACCTTC
.	TRBD2	TRBV2	TRBJ2-2	CASSGYSGRAAGELFF	TGTGCCAGCAGTGGGTATAGCGGGAGGGCCGCCGGGGAGCTGTTTTTT
few	.	TRBV3-1/TRBV3-2	TRBJ1-1	CASSQGGDRGEAFF	TGTGCCAGCAGCCAAGGGGGGGACCGCGGTGAAGCTTTCTTT
once	TRBD2	TRBV4-1	TRBJ2-3	CASSQAAAGAGDTQYF	TGCGCCAGCAGCCAAGCGGCAGCGGGGGCGGGGGATACGCAGTATTTT
.	TRBD1	TRBV18	TRBJ2-5	CASSPDRGREETQYF	TGTGCCAGCTCACCAGACAGGGGGCGTGAAGAGACCCAGTACTTC
.	.	TRBV4-1	TRBJ2-3	CASSQETASTDTQYF	TGCGCCAGCAGCCAAGAAACAGCTAGCACAGATACGCAGTATTTT
.	TRBD1	TRBV9	TRBJ1-6	CASSVRPGQMGVGPLHF	TGTGCCAGCAGCGTAAGGCCGGGACAGATGGGTGTTGGGCCCCTCCACTTT
.	.	TRBV9	TRBJ2-5	CASSVANRAETQYF	TGTGCCAGCAGCGTAGCAAACAGGGCAGAGACCCAGTACTTC
.	.	TRBV18	TRBJ1-1	CASSPGGRPSGTEAFF	TGTGCCAGCTCGCCCGGGGGGCGTCCATCCGGAACTGAAGCTTTCTTT
few	.	TRBV3-1/TRBV3-2	TRBJ2-4	CASSPAGGLLLAKNIQYF	TGTGCCAGCAGCCCCGCCGGAGGACTCCTGCTAGCCAAAAACATTCAGTACTTC
.	.	TRBV20-1	TRBJ1-4	CSASPGGATNEKLFF	TGCAGTGCTAGTCCGGGAGGGGCGACTAATGAAAAACTGTTTTTT
.	TRBD1	TRBV7-6	TRBJ2-1	CASSATGGSSYNEQFF	TGTGCCAGCAGCGCCACAGGGGGAAGCTCCTACAATGAGCAGTTCTTC
.	.	TRBV6-2/TRBV6-3	TRBJ2-5	CASSYQTEGMTQYF	TGTGCCAGCAGTTACCAGACAGAAGGAATGACCCAGTACTTC
.	.	TRBV19	TRBJ1-2	CASSPDRGANYGYTF	TGTGCCAGTAGTCCTGATCGAGGAGCTAACTATGGCTACACCTTC
.	TRBD1	TRBV6-6	TRBJ1-4	CASSPQGGNEKLFF	TGTGCCAGCAGCCCGCAGGGGGGTAATGAAAAACTGTTTTTT
.	TRBD2	TRBV20-1	TRBJ2-5	CSASLGAGGIQETQYF	TGCAGTGCTAGTTTGGGGGCGGGAGGGATCCAAGAGACCCAGTACTTC
once	.	TRBV30	TRBJ2-7	CAWNKQGGGQYF	TGTGCCTGGAACAAACAGGGTGGAGGGCAGTACTTC
.	TRBD1	TRBV4-1	TRBJ2-7	CASSPRTGLGYEQYF	TGCGCCAGCAGCCCACGGACAGGTCTTGGCTACGAGCAGTACTTC
.	TRBD1	TRBV5-5	TRBJ2-1	CASSFTGQGAPYNEQFF	TGTGCCAGCAGCTTTACGGGACAGGGGGCCCCTTACAATGAGCAGTTCTTC
.	TRBD1	TRBV24-1	TRBJ2-1	CATSDLGDREHNEQFF	TGTGCCACCAGTGATTTAGGAGACAGGGAACACAATGAGCAGTTCTTC
.	.	TRBV9	TRBJ1-1	CASSARENTEAFF	TGTGCCAGCAGCGCCAGGGAGAACACTGAAGCTTTCTTT
once	.	TRBV18	TRBJ2-5	CASSQGETQYF	TGTGCCAGCTCGCAGGGGGAGACCCAGTACTTC
.	TRBD1	TRBV13	TRBJ1-6	CASSARGTGVSPLHF	TGTGCCAGCAGCGCACGAGGGACAGGGGTTTCACCCCTCCACTTT
.	TRBD1	TRBV25-1	TRBJ1-5	CASSGTTGTGFNQPQHF	TGTGCCAGCAGTGGGACTACCGGGACAGGCTTCAATCAGCCCCAGCATTTT
.	.	TRBV6-2/TRBV6-3	TRBJ2-2	CASSRGTGELFF	TGTGCCAGCAGTAGAGGGACAGGGGAGCTGTTTTTT
.	.	TRBV28	TRBJ2-6	CASFTPSGANVLTF	TGTGCCAGCTTTACACCTTCTGGGGCCAACGTCCTGACTTTC
few	.	TRBV11-2	TRBJ1-1	CASSLGVQESFF	TGTGCCAGCAGCTTAGGGGTACAGGAGTCTTTCTTT
.	.	TRBV15	TRBJ2-7	CATSTAPGRTSSYEQYF	TGTGCCACCAGCACAGCCCCCGGACGGACATCTTCCTACGAGCAGTACTTC
.	.	TRBV20-1	TRBJ1-1	CSASVTPGGDVTEAFF	TGCAGTGCTAGTGTGACACCCGGCGGGGATGTCACTGAAGCTTTCTTT
.	TRBD1	TRBV3-1/TRBV3-2	TRBJ1-1	CASTRGLVGGTEAFF	TGTGCCAGCACCAGGGGGCTGGTCGGGGGGACTGAAGCTTTCTTT
.	.	TRBV21-1	TRBJ1-1	CASSIGTEMNTEAFF	TGTGCCAGCAGCATCGGGACAGAAATGAACACTGAAGCTTTCTTT
.	.	TRBV4-1	TRBJ2-7	CASSRGEGGNEQYF	TGCGCCAGCAGCCGCGGGGAAGGGGGCAACGAGCAGTACTTC
.	TRBD1	TRBV6-1	TRBJ2-7	CASSEVRDRGSYEQYF	TGTGCCAGCAGTGAAGTGAGGGACAGGGGTTCCTACGAGCAGTACTTC
.	.	TRBV3-1/TRBV3-2	TRBJ1-1	CASRLQGGNTEAFF	TGTGCCAGCAGATTACAGGGCGGAAACACTGAAGCTTTCTTT
.	TRBD1	TRBV15	TRBJ2-3	CATSGRTGERTDTQYF	TGTGCCACCAGCGGACGGACAGGGGAACGGACAGATACGCAGTATTTT
.	.	TRBV24-1	TRBJ2-3	CATRGGGSGTQYF	TGTGCCACCAGGGGGGGTGGTTCTGGTACGCAGTATTTT
many	.	TRBV19	TRBJ2-2	CASSIGGRDTGELFF	TGTGCCAGTAGTATAGGTGGTCGGGACACCGGGGAGCTGTTTTTT
many	TRBD1	TRBV3-1/TRBV3-2	TRBJ2-1	CASSPPGTGAYNEQFF	TGTGCCAGCAGTCCCCCCGGGACAGGCGCCTACAATGAGCAGTTCTTC
.	.	TRBV5-6	TRBJ2-1	CASSLGQNEQFF	TGTGCCAGCAGCTTGGGGCAGAATGAGCAGTTCTTC
.	TRBD1	TRBV10-3	TRBJ1-6	CAVSRDSMNSPLHF	TGTGCCGTTTCTAGGGACAGCATGAATTCACCCCTCCACTTT
.	TRBD1	TRBV6-5	TRBJ2-2	CASSPQGAAGELFF	TGTGCCAGCAGCCCACAGGGGGCGGCCGGGGAGCTGTTTTTT